The 3 T cell receptor beta chains in this list originate from one sample, sequenced in a study of regulatory T cells in long-lasting Graves disease (dated by TCRdb to about 2021). The protocol used for the library was multiplex PCR. TCRdb names Illumina HiSeq 4000 as the instrument used. CDR3 regions were amplified by Arm-PCR with iRepertoire HTBI primers to construct TCR beta libraries. TCRdb handled the public reads itself, with Q25 trimming in fastp and clone calling in MiXCR, and kept productive beta chains. Duplicate CDR3 protein sequences are folded into a single record with the most common DNA and genes. In all, the sample holds some 560,000 distinct CDR3 sequences, and about 16% of those were seen once. Of the sample, around a quarter falls within the top ten clones. What the time point label conveys for this sample: newly diagnosed GD, antithyroid drugs for less than 3 months. RNA was extracted from PBMCs in TRIzol for both TCR sequencing and RNA sequencing.

Another study also made use of these data, one on T cells in Graves' hyperthyroidism and ophthalmopathy.

The source was peripheral blood mononuclear cells (PBMCs), collected at new diagnosis, from a patient treated with antithyroid drugs. The receptors come from a woman in her forties or fifties with Graves disease. Donor details come from another sample of the same person, matched by shared clones.

This clonotype was observed a few times. In DNA form, the CDR3 reads TGTGCCAGCAGTACCGGGCATTATGGCTACACCTTC. Translated: CASSTGHYGYTF. This chain links TRBV6-1 with TRBJ1-2; D not resolved. Trimming removed 5 bases at V and 5 bases at J, with 9 bases between. CDR3 size: 12 residues. Germline V CDR1 and CDR2: MNHNS, SASEGT.

This clonotype was counted between two and nine times. The chain combines TRBV18 with TRBJ2-7; TRBD2 matches 9 bases. The germline V gene encodes CDR1 KGHSH and CDR2 LQKENI. This CDR3 contains 15 residues. Unmatched junction bases numbered 4, after V lost 4 bases and J lost 0 bases. CDR3 loop: CASSLQRGDSYEQYF. The CDR3, as DNA: TGTGCCAGCTCACTACAGCGGGGGGACTCCTACGAGCAGTACTTC.

In its sample, this clonotype was seen many times. The CDR3 sequence: CASSYVQSGTEAFF. Written as DNA, the CDR3 is TGTGCCAGCAGTTACGTGCAGTCGGGCACTGAAGCTTTCTTT. The chain uses TRBV6-2 or TRBV6-3 and TRBJ1-1; D gene unclear. The germline V gene encodes CDR1 MNHEY and CDR2 SVGEGT. The length of the CDR3 is 14 residues. The V end was cut by 2 bases, the J end by 4 bases, with 11 bases between.